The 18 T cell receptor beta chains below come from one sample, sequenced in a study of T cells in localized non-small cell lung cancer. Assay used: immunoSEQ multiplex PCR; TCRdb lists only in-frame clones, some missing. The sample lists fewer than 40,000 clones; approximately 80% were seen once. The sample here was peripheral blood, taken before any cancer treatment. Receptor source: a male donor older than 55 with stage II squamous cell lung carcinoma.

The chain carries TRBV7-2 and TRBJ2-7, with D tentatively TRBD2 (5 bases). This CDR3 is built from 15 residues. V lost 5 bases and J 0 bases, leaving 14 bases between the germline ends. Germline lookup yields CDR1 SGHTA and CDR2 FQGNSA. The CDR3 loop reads CASSPAAFSSYEQYF. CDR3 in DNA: TGTGCCAGCAGCCCAGCGGCTTTTAGCTCCTACGAGCAGTACTTC.

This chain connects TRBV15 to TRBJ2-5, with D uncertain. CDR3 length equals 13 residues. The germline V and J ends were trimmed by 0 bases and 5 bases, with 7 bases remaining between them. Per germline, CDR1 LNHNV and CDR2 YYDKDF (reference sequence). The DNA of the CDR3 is TGTGCCACCAGCAGAGATAGAACGGAGACCCAGTACTTC. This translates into CATSRDRTETQYF.

CDR3 protein: CASSPPPQETQYF. For the CDR3, the DNA is TGTGCCAGCTCACCACCGCCGCAAGAGACCCAGTACTTC. The chain uses TRBV18 and TRBJ2-5, with no clear D. V gave up 0 bases and J gave up 2 bases, with 4 bases separating them. CDR1 is KGHSH, CDR2 LQKENI, per germline. This CDR3 contains 13 residues.

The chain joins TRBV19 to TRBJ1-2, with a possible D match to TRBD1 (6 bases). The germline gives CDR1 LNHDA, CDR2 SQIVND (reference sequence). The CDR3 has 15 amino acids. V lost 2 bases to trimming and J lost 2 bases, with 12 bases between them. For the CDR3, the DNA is TGTGCCAGTAGTATATTCGGGACACCCAACTATGGCTACACCTTC. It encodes CASSIFGTPNYGYTF.

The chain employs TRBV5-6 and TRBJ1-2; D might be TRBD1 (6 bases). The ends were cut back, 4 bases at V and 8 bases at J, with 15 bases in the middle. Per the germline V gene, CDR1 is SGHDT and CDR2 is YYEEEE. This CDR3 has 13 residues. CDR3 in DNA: TGTGCCAGCAGCCAAACGACAGGAGGGGGCTACACCTTC. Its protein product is CASSQTTGGGYTF.

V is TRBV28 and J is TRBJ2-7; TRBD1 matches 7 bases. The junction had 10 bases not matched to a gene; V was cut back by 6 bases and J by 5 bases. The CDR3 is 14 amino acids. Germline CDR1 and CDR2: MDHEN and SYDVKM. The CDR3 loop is CASRLDREGNEQYF. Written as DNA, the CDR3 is TGTGCCAGCAGATTAGACAGGGAAGGCAACGAGCAGTACTTC.

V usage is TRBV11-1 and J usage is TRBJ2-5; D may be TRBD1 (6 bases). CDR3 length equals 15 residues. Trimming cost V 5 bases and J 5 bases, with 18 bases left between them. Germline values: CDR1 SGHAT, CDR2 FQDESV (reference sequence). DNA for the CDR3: TGTGCCAGCAGCCACCCCCAGGGGCATAAGGAGACCCAGTACTTC. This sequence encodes CASSHPQGHKETQYF.

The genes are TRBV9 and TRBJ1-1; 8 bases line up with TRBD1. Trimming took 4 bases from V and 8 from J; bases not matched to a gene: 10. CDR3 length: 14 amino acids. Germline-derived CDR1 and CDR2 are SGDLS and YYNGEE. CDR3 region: CASSPQGQGSEAFF. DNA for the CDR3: TGTGCCAGCAGCCCCCAAGGACAGGGTTCCGAAGCTTTCTTT.

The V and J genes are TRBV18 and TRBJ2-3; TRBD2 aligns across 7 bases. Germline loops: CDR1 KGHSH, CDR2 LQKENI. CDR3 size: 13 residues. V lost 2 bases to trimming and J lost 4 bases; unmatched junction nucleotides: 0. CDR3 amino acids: CASSPGRADTQYF. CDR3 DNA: TGTGCCAGCTCACCAGGGAGGGCAGATACGCAGTATTTT. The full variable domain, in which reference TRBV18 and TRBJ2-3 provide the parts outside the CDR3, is NAGVMQNPRHLVRRRGQEARLRCSPMKGHSHVYWYRQLPEEGLKFMVYLQKENIIDESGMPKERFSAEFPKEGPSILRIQQVVRGDSAAYFCASSPGRADTQYFGPGTRLTVL.

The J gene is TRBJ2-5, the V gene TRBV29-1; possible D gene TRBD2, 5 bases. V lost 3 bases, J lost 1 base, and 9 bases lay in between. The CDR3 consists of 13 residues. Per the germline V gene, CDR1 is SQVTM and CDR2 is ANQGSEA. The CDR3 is CSVDSGFQETQYF. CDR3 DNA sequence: TGCAGCGTTGATTCGGGATTCCAAGAGACCCAGTACTTC.

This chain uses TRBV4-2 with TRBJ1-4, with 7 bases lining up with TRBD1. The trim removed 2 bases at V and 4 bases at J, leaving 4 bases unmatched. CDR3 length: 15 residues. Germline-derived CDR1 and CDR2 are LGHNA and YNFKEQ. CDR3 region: CASSQTGEFNEKLFF. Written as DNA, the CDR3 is TGTGCCAGCAGCCAAACAGGGGAGTTTAATGAAAAACTGTTTTTT.

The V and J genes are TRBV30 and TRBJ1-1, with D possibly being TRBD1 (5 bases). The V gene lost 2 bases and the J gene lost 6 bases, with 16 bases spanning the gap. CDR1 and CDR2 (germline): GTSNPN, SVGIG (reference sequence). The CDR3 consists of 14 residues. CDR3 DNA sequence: TGTGCCTGGAGTCAGGGTAAGAGTGGCGCTGAAGCTTTCTTT. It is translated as CAWSQGKSGAEAFF.

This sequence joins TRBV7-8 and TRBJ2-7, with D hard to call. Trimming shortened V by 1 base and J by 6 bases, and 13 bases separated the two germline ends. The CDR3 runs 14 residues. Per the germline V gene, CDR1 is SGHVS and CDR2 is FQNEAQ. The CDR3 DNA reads TGTGCCAGCAGCTTAGGGGGAAAACGAGGCGAGCAGTACTTC. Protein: CASSLGGKRGEQYF.

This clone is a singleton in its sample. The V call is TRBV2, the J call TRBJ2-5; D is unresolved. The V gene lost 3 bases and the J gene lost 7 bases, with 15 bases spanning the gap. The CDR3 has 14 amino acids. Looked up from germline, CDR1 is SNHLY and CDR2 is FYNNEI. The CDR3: CASSDRTDGGTQYF. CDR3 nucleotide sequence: TGTGCCAGCAGTGATAGGACCGACGGTGGGACCCAGTACTTC.

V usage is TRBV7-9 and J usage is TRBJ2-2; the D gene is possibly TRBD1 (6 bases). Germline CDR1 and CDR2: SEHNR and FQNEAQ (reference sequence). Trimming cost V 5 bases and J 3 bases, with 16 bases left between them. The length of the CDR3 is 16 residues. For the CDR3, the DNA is TGTGCCAGCAGCCCCACGGACAGAGGGGACACCGGGGAGCTGTTTTTT. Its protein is CASSPTDRGDTGELFF.

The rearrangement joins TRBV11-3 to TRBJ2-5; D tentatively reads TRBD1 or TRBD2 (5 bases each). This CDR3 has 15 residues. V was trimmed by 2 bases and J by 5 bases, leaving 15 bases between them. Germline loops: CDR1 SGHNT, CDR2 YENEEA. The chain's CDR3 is CASSLPPGLVETQYF. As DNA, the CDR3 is TGTGCCAGCAGCTTACCCCCGGGGCTAGTGGAGACCCAGTACTTC.

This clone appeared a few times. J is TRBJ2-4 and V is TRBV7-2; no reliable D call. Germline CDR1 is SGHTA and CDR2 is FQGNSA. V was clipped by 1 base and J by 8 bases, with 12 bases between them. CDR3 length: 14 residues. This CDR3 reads CASSLDWATDIQYF. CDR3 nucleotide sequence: TGTGCCAGCAGCTTAGATTGGGCGACGGACATTCAGTACTTC.

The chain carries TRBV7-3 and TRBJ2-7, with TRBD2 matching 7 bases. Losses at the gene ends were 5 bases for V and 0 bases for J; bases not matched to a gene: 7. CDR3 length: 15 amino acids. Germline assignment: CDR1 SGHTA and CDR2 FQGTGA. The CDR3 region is CASSPEGGSSYEQYF. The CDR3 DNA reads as TGTGCCAGCAGCCCCGAGGGCGGGAGCTCCTACGAGCAGTACTTC.